This TCR beta chain was sequenced for a study of identical twins. Study-wide results and caveats: The conclusions drew on cross-sectional statistical analysis instead of tracking the same donors.

MiXCR was run by TCRdb on the 5' RACE reads, yielding one entry per CDR3 protein. The table includes 450,000 or so distinct CDR3 sequences, more than 20% detected once. The V end was cut by 5 bases, the J end by 0 bases, with 2 bases between. The V gene's germline CDR1 is SQVTM and CDR2 ANQGSEA. The CDR3 has 12 residues. In the case of this clonotype: Its specificity is not known.

The data also belong to a second study, concerning T cells expressing NK-cell markers. That publication notes: The sequencing cohort of eight donors included seven HCMV-seropositive individuals and one seronegative individual.

This chain uses TRBV29-1 with TRBJ2-6; D call uncertain. The TCR comes from a young woman in good health. Sequences were obtained from CD4+ T cells sorted from blood. The CDR3 region is CSVISGANVLTF. The CDR3 DNA reads TGCAGCGTTATCTCTGGGGCCAACGTCCTGACTTTC.